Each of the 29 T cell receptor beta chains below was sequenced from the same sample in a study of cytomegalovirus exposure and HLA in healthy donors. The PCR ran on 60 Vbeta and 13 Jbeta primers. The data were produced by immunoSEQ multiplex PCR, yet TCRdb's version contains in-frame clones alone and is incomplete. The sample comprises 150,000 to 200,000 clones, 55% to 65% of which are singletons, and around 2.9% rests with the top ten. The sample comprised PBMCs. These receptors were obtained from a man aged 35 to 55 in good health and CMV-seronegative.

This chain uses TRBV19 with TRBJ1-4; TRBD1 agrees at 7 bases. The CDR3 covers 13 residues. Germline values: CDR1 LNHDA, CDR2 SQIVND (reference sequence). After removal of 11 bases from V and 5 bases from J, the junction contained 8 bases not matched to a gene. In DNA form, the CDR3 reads TGTGCCGCAGCACAGGGGAGAAATGAAAAACTGTTTTTT. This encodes CAAAQGRNEKLFF.

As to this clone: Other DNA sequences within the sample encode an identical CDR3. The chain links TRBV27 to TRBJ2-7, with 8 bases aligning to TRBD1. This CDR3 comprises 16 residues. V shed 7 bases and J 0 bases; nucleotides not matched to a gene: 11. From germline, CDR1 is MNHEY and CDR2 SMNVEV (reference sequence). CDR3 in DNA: TGTGCCAGCACCAAATTAGGACAGGGAAGCTCCTACGAGCAGTACTTC. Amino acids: CASTKLGQGSSYEQYF.

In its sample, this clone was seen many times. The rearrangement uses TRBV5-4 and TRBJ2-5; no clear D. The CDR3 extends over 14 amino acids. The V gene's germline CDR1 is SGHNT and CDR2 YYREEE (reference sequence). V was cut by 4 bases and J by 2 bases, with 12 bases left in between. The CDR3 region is CASSLWRQQETQYF. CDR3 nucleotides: TGTGCCAGCAGCCTCTGGCGGCAGCAAGAGACCCAGTACTTC.

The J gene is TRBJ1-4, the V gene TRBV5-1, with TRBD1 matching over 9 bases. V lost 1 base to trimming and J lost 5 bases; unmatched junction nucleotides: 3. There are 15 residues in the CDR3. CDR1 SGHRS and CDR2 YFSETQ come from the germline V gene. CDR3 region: CASSLNGQGNEKLFF. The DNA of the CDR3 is TGCGCCAGCAGCTTGAATGGACAGGGGAATGAAAAACTGTTTTTT.

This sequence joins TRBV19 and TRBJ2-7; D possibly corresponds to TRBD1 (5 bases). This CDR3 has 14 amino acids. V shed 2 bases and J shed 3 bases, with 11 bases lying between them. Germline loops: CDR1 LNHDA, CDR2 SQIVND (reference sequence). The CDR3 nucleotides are TGTGCCAGTAGTATAAATGGACAAGACTACGAGCAGTACTTC. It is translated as CASSINGQDYEQYF.

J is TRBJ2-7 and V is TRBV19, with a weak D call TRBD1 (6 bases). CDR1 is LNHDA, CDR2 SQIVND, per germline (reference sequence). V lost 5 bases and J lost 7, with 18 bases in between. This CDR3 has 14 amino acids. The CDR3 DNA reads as TGTGCCAGTAGTCCCAGGGACACCTCTAAAGAGCAGTACTTC. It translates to CASSPRDTSKEQYF. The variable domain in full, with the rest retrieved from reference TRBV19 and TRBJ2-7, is DGGITQSPKYLFRKEGQNVTLSCEQNLNHDAMYWYRQDPGQGLRLIYYSQIVNDFQKGDIAEGYSVSREKKESFPLTVTSAQKNPTAFYLCASSPRDTSKEQYFGPGTRLTVT.

CDR3 DNA sequence: TGTGCCAGCTCACCAGTACAGGGCTCTGGGGCCAACGTCCTGACTTTC. Translated: CASSPVQGSGANVLTF. The V and J genes are TRBV18 and TRBJ2-6, with D possibly being TRBD1 (6 bases). Germline V gene sequence: CDR1 KGHSH, CDR2 LQKENI. V lost 2 bases and J 0 bases, leaving 8 bases between the germline ends. The CDR3 covers 16 residues.

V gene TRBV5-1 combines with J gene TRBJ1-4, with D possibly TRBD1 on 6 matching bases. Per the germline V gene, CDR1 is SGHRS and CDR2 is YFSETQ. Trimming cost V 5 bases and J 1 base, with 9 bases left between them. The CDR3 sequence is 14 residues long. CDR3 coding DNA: TGCGCCAGCAGTAAAGGGGGAACTAATGAAAAACTGTTTTTT. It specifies CASSKGGTNEKLFF.

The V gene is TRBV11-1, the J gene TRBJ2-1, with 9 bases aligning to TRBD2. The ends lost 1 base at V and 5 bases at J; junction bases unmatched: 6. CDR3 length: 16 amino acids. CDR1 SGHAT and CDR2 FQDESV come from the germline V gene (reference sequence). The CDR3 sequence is CASSLVPSGTDNEQFF. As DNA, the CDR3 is TGTGCCAGCAGCTTAGTTCCTAGCGGGACCGACAATGAGCAGTTCTTC.

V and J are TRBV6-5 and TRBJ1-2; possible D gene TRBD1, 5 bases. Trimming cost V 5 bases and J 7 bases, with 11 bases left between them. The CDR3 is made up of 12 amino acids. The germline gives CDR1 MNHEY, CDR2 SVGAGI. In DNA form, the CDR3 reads TGTGCCAGCAGTGCCAGGGCAGGTGGCTACACCTTC. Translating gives CASSARAGGYTF.

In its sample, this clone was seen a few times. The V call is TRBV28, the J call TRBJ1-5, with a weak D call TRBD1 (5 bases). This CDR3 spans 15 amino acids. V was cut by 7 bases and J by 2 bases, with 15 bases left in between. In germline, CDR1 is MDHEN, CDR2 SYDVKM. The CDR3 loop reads CASILRGGGNQPQHF. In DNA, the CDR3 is TGTGCCAGCATTCTCCGGGGGGGAGGCAATCAGCCCCAGCATTTT.

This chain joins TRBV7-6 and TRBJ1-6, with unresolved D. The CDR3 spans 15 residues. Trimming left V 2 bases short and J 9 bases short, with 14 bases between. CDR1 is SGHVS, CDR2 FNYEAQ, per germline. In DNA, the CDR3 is TGTGCCAGCAGCTTAAAAGCAGAAGGAGGTTCACCCCTCCACTTT. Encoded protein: CASSLKAEGGSPLHF. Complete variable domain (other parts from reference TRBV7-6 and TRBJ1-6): GAGVSQSPRYKVTKRGQDVALRCDPISGHVSLYWYRQALGQGPEFLTYFNYEAQQDKSGLPNDRFSAERPEGSISTLTIQRTEQRDSAMYRCASSLKAEGGSPLHFGNGTRLTVT.

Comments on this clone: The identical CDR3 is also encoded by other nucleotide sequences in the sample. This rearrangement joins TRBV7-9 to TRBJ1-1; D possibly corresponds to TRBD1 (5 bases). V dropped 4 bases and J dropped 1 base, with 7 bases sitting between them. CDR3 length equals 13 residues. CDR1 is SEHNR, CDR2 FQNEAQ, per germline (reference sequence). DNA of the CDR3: TGTGCCAGCAGCTCGCAGGGGAACACTGAAGCTTTCTTT. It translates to CASSSQGNTEAFF.

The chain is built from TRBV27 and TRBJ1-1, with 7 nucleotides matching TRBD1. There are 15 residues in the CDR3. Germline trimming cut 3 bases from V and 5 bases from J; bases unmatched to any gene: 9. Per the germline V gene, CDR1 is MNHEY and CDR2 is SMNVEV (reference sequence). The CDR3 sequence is CASSFVTRGRTEAFF. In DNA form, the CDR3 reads TGTGCCAGCAGTTTCGTGACAAGGGGGCGGACTGAAGCTTTCTTT.

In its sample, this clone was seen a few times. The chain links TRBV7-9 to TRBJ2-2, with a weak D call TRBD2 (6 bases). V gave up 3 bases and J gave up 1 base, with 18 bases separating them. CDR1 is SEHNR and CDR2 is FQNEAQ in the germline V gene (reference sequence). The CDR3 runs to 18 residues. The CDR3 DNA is TGTGCCAGCAGCTTGAGGCGCGGGGAAGTTGTGAACACCGGGGAGCTGTTTTTT. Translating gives CASSLRRGEVVNTGELFF.

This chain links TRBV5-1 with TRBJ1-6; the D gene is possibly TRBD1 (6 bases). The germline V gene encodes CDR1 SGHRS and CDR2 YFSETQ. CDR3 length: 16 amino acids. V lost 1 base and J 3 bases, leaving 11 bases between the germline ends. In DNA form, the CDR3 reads TGCGCCAGCAGCTTGTCCGGACAGAGCTATAATTCACCCCTCCACTTT. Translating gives CASSLSGQSYNSPLHF.

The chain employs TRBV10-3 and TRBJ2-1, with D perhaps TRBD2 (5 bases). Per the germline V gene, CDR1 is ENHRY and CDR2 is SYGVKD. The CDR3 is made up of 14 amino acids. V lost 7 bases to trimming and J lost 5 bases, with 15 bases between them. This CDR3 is CAITKAAADNEQFF. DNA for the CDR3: TGTGCCATCACAAAAGCGGCCGCGGACAATGAGCAGTTCTTC.

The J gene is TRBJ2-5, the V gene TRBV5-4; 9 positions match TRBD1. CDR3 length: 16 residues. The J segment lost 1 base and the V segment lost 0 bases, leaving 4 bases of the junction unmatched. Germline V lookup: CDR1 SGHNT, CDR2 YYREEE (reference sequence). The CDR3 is CASSLADRGSQETQYF. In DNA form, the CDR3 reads TGTGCCAGCAGCTTGGCGGACAGGGGAAGCCAAGAGACCCAGTACTTC. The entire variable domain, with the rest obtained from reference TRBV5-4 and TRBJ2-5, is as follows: ETGVTQSPTHLIKTRGQQVTLRCSSQSGHNTVSWYQQALGQGPQFIFQYYREEENGRGNFPPRFSGLQFPNYSSELNVNALELDDSALYLCASSLADRGSQETQYFGPGTRLLVL.

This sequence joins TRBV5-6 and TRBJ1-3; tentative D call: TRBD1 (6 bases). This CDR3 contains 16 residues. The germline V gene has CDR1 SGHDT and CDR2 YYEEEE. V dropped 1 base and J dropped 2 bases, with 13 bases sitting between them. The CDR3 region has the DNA TGTGCCAGCAGCTTGATCCCAGCAGGGGCTGGAAACACCATATATTTT. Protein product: CASSLIPAGAGNTIYF.

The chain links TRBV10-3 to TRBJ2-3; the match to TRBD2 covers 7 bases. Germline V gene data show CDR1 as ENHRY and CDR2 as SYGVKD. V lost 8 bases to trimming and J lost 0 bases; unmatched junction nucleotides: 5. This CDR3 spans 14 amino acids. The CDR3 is CAIRGEGSTDTQYF. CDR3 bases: TGTGCCATCCGGGGGGAGGGGAGCACAGATACGCAGTATTTT.

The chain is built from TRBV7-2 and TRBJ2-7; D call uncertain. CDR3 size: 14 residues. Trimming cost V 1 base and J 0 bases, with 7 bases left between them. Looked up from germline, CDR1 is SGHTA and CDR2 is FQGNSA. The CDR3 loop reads CASSLDGSSYEQYF. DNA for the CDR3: TGTGCCAGCAGCTTAGATGGCAGCTCCTACGAGCAGTACTTC.

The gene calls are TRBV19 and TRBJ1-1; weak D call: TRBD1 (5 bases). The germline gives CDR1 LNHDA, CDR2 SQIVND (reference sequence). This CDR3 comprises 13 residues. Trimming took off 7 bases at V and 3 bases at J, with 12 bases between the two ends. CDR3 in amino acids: CASNGGWYTEAFF. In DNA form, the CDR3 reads TGTGCCAGTAACGGGGGTTGGTACACTGAAGCTTTCTTT.

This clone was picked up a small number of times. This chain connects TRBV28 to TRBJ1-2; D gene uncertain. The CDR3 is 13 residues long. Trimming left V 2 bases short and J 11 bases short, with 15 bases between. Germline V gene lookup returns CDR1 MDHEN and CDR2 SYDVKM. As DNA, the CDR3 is TGTGCCAGCAGTTTAGGACGGGCAGAGGGTTACACCTTC. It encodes CASSLGRAEGYTF.

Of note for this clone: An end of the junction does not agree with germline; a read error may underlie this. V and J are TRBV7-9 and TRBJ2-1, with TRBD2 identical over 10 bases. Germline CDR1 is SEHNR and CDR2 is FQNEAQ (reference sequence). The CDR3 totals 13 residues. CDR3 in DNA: TGTGCCAGCAGCCTAGCGGGAGTGGGGGAGCAGTTCTTC. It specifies CASSLAGVGEQFF.

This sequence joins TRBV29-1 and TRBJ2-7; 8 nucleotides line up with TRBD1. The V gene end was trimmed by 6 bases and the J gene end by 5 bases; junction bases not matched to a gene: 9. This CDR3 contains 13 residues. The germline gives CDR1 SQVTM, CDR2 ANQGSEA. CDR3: CSVWETGAHEQYF. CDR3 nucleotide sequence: TGCAGCGTCTGGGAGACAGGGGCTCACGAGCAGTACTTC.

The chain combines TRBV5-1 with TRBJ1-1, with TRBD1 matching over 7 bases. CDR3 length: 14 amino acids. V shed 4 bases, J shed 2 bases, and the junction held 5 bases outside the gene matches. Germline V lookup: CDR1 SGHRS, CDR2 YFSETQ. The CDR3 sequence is CASSLQGKNTEAFF. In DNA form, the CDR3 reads TGCGCCAGCAGCCTACAGGGGAAAAACACTGAAGCTTTCTTT.

The CDR3 spells CASSGTGGIPYSNQPQHF. Written as DNA, the CDR3 is TGTGCCAGTAGTGGGACAGGGGGAATCCCTTATAGCAATCAGCCCCAGCATTTT. The rearrangement links TRBV19 to TRBJ1-5; 11 positions agree with TRBD1. This CDR3 has 18 amino acids. Germline lookup yields CDR1 LNHDA and CDR2 SQIVND (reference sequence). The V and J ends lost 5 bases and 0 bases, in that order; junction bases with no gene match: 9.

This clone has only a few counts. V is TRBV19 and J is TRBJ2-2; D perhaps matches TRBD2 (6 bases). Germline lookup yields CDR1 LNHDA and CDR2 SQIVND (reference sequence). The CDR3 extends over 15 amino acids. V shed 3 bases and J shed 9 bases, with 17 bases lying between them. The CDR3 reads CASSMGVGGRRELFF. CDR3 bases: TGTGCCAGTAGTATGGGGGTAGGAGGGAGAAGGGAGCTGTTTTTT.

CDR3 nucleotides: TGTGCCAGCAGTAAACAATCTAGCGGGAGCTCCTACGAGCAGTACTTC. Protein sequence: CASSKQSSGSSYEQYF. The rearrangement uses TRBV27 and TRBJ2-7; 10 bases agree with TRBD2. The CDR3 runs 16 residues. V gave up 5 bases and J gave up 0 bases; unmatched junction bases: 7. In germline, CDR1 is MNHEY, CDR2 SMNVEV (reference sequence).